The sequence of this TCR beta chain was determined in a study of CD8 T cells in Susac syndrome. With random hexamers, reverse transcription was performed on about 0.5 to 1 ug of RNA. Each CDR3 protein is one row after TCRdb ran MiXCR on the immunoSEQ multiplex PCR reads. Here the sample spans about 150,000 distinct CDR3 sequences, about 94% being singletons. CD8+ and CD4+ T cells from blood underwent TCR beta sequencing, which was carried out in a high-throughput format. The CDR3 is made up of 15 amino acids. Trimming stripped 5 bases from V and 6 bases from J, with 14 bases between. Germline V CDR1 and CDR2: SGHVS, FNYEAQ.

This chain joins TRBV7-6 and TRBJ1-6; D is ambiguous. The specimen sequenced was CD8+ T cells from PBMCs. The receptor was derived from a human donor with multiple sclerosis. CDR3 sequence: CASSDGRQFNSPLHF. CDR3 coding DNA: TGTGCCAGCAGCGACGGGCGCCAGTTTAATTCACCCCTCCACTTT.